This T cell receptor (beta chain) was sequenced during a study of blood T cells in healthy people across ages. A remark on this clonotype: Its antigen is not known.

Through a sample-barcoded 5' primer and a J-beta primer mix, a second PCR was run for about 6 to 12 cycles. Researchers report that a template-switch adaptor with 12 random nucleotides tagged each cDNA molecule. One entry per CDR3 protein, called by TCRdb with MiXCR from the 5' RACE reads. The sample gives roughly 800,000 distinct CDR3 sequences, about 25% of which show up once; under 4.5% is in the top ten. Staff drew roughly 10 milliliters of peripheral blood from each donor. Germline V lookup: CDR1 MNHEY, CDR2 SMNVEV (reference sequence). The V and J ends lost 3 bases and 4 bases respectively, with 14 bases between them. The CDR3 spans 15 residues. Findings and limits, study-wide: Since the PBMCs were unsorted, naive and antigen-experienced cells could not be conclusively compared. In long-lived donors, naive CD4+ cell counts and diversity exceeded those of aged donors.

The data were also submitted as part of a second study, on T cells of mothers and their children.

Sequenced: blood. The V and J genes are TRBV27 and TRBJ2-3, with a possible D match to TRBD2 (5 bases). The receptor's source is a boy aged 5-17 years in good health. This CDR3 is CASSLISARADTQYF. The DNA of the CDR3 is TGTGCCAGCAGTTTGATTAGCGCAAGGGCAGATACGCAGTATTTT.